A selection of T cell receptor beta chains follows, all from one sample in a study of beta chain features in type 1 diabetes. Libraries were prepared by immunoSEQ multiplex PCR; TCRdb keeps only in-frame clonotypes and omits some of them. The sample gives 810,000 or so clones, around a sixth of which show up once; roughly 0.025% is in the top ten. Sequencing was carried out using naive CD4+ T cells from blood. The receptors were gathered from a woman aged 18-30 years in good health. The CDR3 runs from the conserved cysteine through the conserved F or W. The D gene is left open where the match is weak. Some rows mark clone size as missing; the rest say once, few, many or name a class of expanded clone.

TRBJ2-3 few TRBV29-1 . CSVEGRVTDTQYF TGCAGCGTTGAAGGACGGGTCACAGATACGCAGTATTTT
TRBJ2-3 . TRBV2 . CASSEALSTDTQYF TGTGCCAGCAGTGAAGCCCTGTCCACAGATACGCAGTATTTT
TRBJ2-7 . TRBV25-1 TRBD1 CASSRGQGTLRLLYEQYF TGTGCCAGCAGTAGGGGACAGGGGACCCTGCGCCTCTTGTACGAGCAGTACTTC
TRBJ1-5 . TRBV7-9 . CASSLMGGNQPQHF TGTGCCAGCAGCTTAATGGGGGGCAATCAGCCCCAGCATTTT
TRBJ2-1 . TRBV18 . CASSSTSGEQFF TGTGCCAGCTCATCCACTAGTGGTGAGCAGTTCTTC
TRBJ1-1 few TRBV28 . CASAISGISEDTEAFF TGTGCCAGCGCGATTTCGGGGATCTCGGAGGACACTGAAGCTTTCTTT
TRBJ1-3 . TRBV10-3 . CAISAETGYSGNTIYF TGTGCCATCAGTGCAGAGACAGGTTACTCTGGAAACACCATATATTTT
TRBJ2-7 . TRBV5-1 . CASSSGPYEQYF TGCGCCAGCAGCTCGGGTCCCTACGAGCAGTACTTC
TRBJ1-5 few TRBV21-1 . CASSKEEGKEPQHF TGTGCCAGCAGCAAAGAAGAGGGTAAGGAGCCCCAGCATTTT
TRBJ2-5 . TRBV18 . CASSPGISRGETQYF TGTGCCAGCTCACCGGGGATCTCCAGAGGTGAGACCCAGTACTTC
TRBJ1-4 . TRBV6-1 . CASSRTSNEKLFF TGTGCCAGCAGCCGGACATCTAATGAAAAACTGTTTTTT
TRBJ1-1 . TRBV5-6 TRBD1 CASSLFTGVNTEAFF TGTGCCAGCAGCTTGTTCACAGGGGTGAACACTGAAGCTTTCTTT
TRBJ2-5 . TRBV7-9 . CASSSFLTASKTGETQYF TGTGCCAGCAGCTCATTTTTAACAGCTTCAAAAACCGGAGAGACCCAGTACTTC
TRBJ2-1 . TRBV19 . CASSTLGSSYNEQFF TGTGCCAGTAGTACCCTCGGGAGCTCCTACAATGAGCAGTTCTTC
TRBJ2-3 . TRBV7-8 TRBD1 CASSDDRGADTQYF TGTGCCAGCAGCGACGACAGGGGAGCAGATACGCAGTATTTT
TRBJ2-5 few TRBV11-2 TRBD1 CASHRDRVGETQYF TGTGCCAGCCACCGGGACAGGGTAGGAGAGACCCAGTACTTC
TRBJ2-1 . TRBV6-5 . CATLLARGGYNEQFF TGTGCCACTTTACTAGCAAGGGGTGGATACAATGAGCAGTTCTTC
TRBJ1-2 . TRBV2 TRBD1 CASSEVPGQGRGYTF TGTGCCAGCAGTGAAGTACCCGGACAGGGTAGGGGCTACACCTTC
TRBJ2-7 . TRBV5-1 . CASSRRDSDLEQYF TGCGCCAGCAGTCGGCGGGACAGCGACCTCGAGCAGTACTTC
TRBJ1-5 few TRBV7-9 . CASSLDPGVGNQPQHF TGTGCCAGCAGCTTAGATCCGGGGGTCGGCAATCAGCCCCAGCATTTT
TRBJ2-1 . TRBV18 . CASSPARPLDYNEQFF TGTGCCAGCTCACCAGCGAGGCCCCTGGACTACAATGAGCAGTTCTTC
TRBJ2-1 . TRBV5-1 TRBD2 CASSFLAGGKNEQFF TGCGCCAGCAGCTTCCTAGCGGGAGGGAAAAATGAGCAGTTCTTC
TRBJ1-5 . TRBV28 . CASSQDRSDQPQHF TGTGCCAGCAGCCAGGACAGATCGGATCAGCCCCAGCATTTT
TRBJ2-5 . TRBV28 TRBD1 CASSSQGAEETQYF TGTGCCAGCAGTTCACAGGGGGCCGAGGAGACCCAGTACTTC